This is a list of T cell receptor beta chains from one sample in a study of cytomegalovirus exposure and HLA in healthy donors. This table comes from immunoSEQ multiplex PCR, and its TCRdb copy is limited to in-frame clones, with some not included. The data hold about 270,000 clones, with roughly two thirds observed a single time. Input material: PBMCs. The receptors stem from a female donor in good health and CMV-seronegative. The CDR3 runs from the conserved cysteine through the conserved F or W. The order of the fields is J gene, CDR3 length, clone size, D gene, V gene, CDR3 DNA, CDR3 protein. A D gene is named only where the DNA matches it firmly. The size field is filled for only some rows; it gives once, few, many or a size class.

TRBJ1-6	15	.	TRBD1	TRBV6-1	TGTGCCAGCAGTGAAGTCTGGGGACAGAATTCACCCCTCCACTTT	CASSEVWGQNSPLHF
TRBJ2-7	15	.	.	TRBV19	TGTGCCAGTAGTATAACAGGCTGGAGCTCCTACGAGCAGTACTTC	CASSITGWSSYEQYF
TRBJ2-1	16	.	.	TRBV7-8	TGTGCCAGCAGCTTAGCGCGACTAGAAATTGACAATGAGCAGTTCTTC	CASSLARLEIDNEQFF
TRBJ1-2	13	once	.	TRBV6-5	TGTGCCAGCAGTTACGTAGCAGGGTTTGGCTACACCTTC	CASSYVAGFGYTF
TRBJ1-2	15	.	.	TRBV9	TGTGCCAGCAGCATCAGTCTTACAGGGACCGATGGCTACACCTTC	CASSISLTGTDGYTF
TRBJ2-3	14	.	TRBD1	TRBV7-3	TGTGCCAGCAGCCCCATGGGACAGACGGATACGCAGTATTTT	CASSPMGQTDTQYF
TRBJ2-1	17	.	TRBD2	TRBV15	TGTGCCACCAGCAGAGACATGGGACTAGCGGGAGATGATGAGCAGTTCTTC	CATSRDMGLAGDDEQFF
TRBJ2-3	14	.	TRBD2	TRBV19	TGTGCCAGTAGTATTGCGGGGGGCACAGATACGCAGTATTTT	CASSIAGGTDTQYF
TRBJ2-3	16	.	.	TRBV5-1	TGCGCCAGCAGCTTGGAGGCTAGCGCCCTCACAGATACGCAGTATTTT	CASSLEASALTDTQYF
TRBJ2-2	12	.	.	TRBV6-1	TGTGCCAGCATCTGGGGGGCCGGGGAGCTGTTTTTT	CASIWGAGELFF
TRBJ2-5	19	once	TRBD2	TRBV18	TGTGCCAGCTCACCACGGGGACTAGCGGGAGTAAATCCCTCAGAGACCCAGTACTTC	CASSPRGLAGVNPSETQYF
TRBJ1-1	11	.	.	TRBV20-1	TGCAGTGCGGAACAGGACACTGAAGCTTTCTTT	CSAEQDTEAFF
TRBJ2-5	13	.	.	TRBV10-1	TGCGCCAGCAGTGAACAAGTTGGAGAGACCCAGTACTTC	CASSEQVGETQYF
TRBJ1-4	16	.	.	TRBV7-9	TGTGCCAGCAGCTTAGGAGTAATGCCAGGGTCTGAAAAACTGTTTTTT	CASSLGVMPGSEKLFF
TRBJ2-7	14	few	.	TRBV11-3	TGTGCCAGCAGCCCTGGGGACTCCTCCTACGAGCAGTACTTC	CASSPGDSSYEQYF
TRBJ1-6	16	.	.	TRBV2	TGTGCCAGCAGTGGGTCGGGAGGGACCCTTAATTCACCCCTCCACTTT	CASSGSGGTLNSPLHF
TRBJ2-3	14	.	.	TRBV10-1	TGCGCCAGCAGTGGCGGGGCTAGCACAGATACGCAGTATTTT	CASSGGASTDTQYF
TRBJ1-1	14	.	.	TRBV5-1	TGCGCCAGCGCGGCCCAGGGGATTCACACTGAAGCTTTCTTT	CASAAQGIHTEAFF